Below, 20 T cell receptor beta chains from the same sample are listed, as sequenced in a study of T cell repertoires in cytomegalovirus infection. TCRdb re-called the reads with MiXCR, one entry per CDR3 protein. The data hold about 830,000 distinct CDR3 sequences, with about 33% observed a single time. For these receptors, no antigen is known. Sequencing used cultured CD8+ T cells from PBMCs, obtained from culture after CMV antigen stimulation. These receptors were taken from a human donor in good health (CMV status not recorded). Some clones in this sample may be carry-over from other donors' samples.

The chain links TRBV12-3 or TRBV12-4 to TRBJ1-5; 10 bases match TRBD1. Trimming cost V 5 bases and J 7 bases; bases outside gene matches: 5. This CDR3 spans 14 amino acids. The CDR3 DNA is TGTGCCAGCAGTGACAGGGGGCTGCGGCAGCCCCAGCATTTT. As protein: CASSDRGLRQPQHF.

This clonotype has just a few counts. This sequence joins TRBV20-1 and TRBJ2-7; 9 positions agree with TRBD2. This CDR3 contains 16 residues. Germline V gives CDR1 DFQATT, CDR2 SNEGSKA (reference sequence). The trim removed 0 bases at V and 2 bases at J, leaving 8 bases unmatched. The DNA for the CDR3 is TGCAGTGCTAGAGATCGGTCTAGCGGGGTCACCTACGAGCAGTACTTC. This gives the protein CSARDRSSGVTYEQYF.

The chain employs TRBV10-2 and TRBJ2-1; TRBD1 might be the D (6 bases). This CDR3 has 15 amino acids. In germline, CDR1 is WSHSY, CDR2 SAAADI. V dropped 4 bases and J dropped 1 base, with 11 bases sitting between them. The DNA of the CDR3 is TGCGCCAGCAGTGGGACAGAGAGATCCTACAATGAGCAGTTCTTC. Translating gives CASSGTERSYNEQFF.

This clonotype was recorded many times. The genes are TRBV7-6 and TRBJ2-5; TRBD2 matches 8 bases. The CDR3 extends over 15 amino acids. Unmatched junction bases numbered 9, after V lost 5 bases and J lost 4 bases. Per the germline V gene, CDR1 is SGHVS and CDR2 is FNYEAQ. In DNA form, the CDR3 reads TGTGCCAGCAGCCCTCCGGGCGGGGGGCGAGAGACCCAGTACTTC. This codes for CASSPPGGGRETQYF.

The chain carries TRBV3-1 and TRBJ1-1; D is ambiguous. The V end was cut by 1 base, the J end by 7 bases, with 16 bases between. The CDR3 extends over 15 amino acids. Per germline, CDR1 LGHDT and CDR2 YNNKEL (reference sequence). CDR3 residues: CASSQVDRAKDEAFF. The DNA of the CDR3 is TGTGCCAGCAGCCAAGTCGATCGGGCGAAGGATGAAGCTTTCTTT.

This clonotype was found a few times. V usage is TRBV5-1 and J usage is TRBJ1-1; D possibly corresponds to TRBD1 (6 bases). The CDR3 covers 15 residues. Germline loops: CDR1 SGHRS, CDR2 YFSETQ. Trimming removed 4 bases from V and 1 base from J, with 14 bases in between. This chain's CDR3 is CASSPTGPGNTEAFF. The CDR3, as DNA: TGCGCCAGCAGCCCTACAGGGCCGGGGAACACTGAAGCTTTCTTT.

The gene calls are TRBV2 and TRBJ2-6; 8 nucleotides line up with TRBD1. The V segment lost 7 bases and the J segment 3 bases; nucleotides outside the gene matches: 11. This CDR3 contains 17 residues. The germline gives CDR1 SNHLY, CDR2 FYNNEI. The CDR3, as DNA: TGTGCCAGCAACCTGAGGCAGGGGGCAGGTGGGGCCAACGTCCTGACTTTC. Its translation is CASNLRQGAGGANVLTF.

The rearrangement joins TRBV7-3 to TRBJ1-1; D ambiguous. The V gene lost 6 bases and the J gene lost 1 base, with 15 bases spanning the gap. This CDR3 has 15 amino acids. Looked up from germline, CDR1 is SGHTA and CDR2 is FQGTGA. CDR3 coding DNA: TGTGCCAGCAGTGACCCCTTTGGGCAGAACACTGAAGCTTTCTTT. Protein sequence: CASSDPFGQNTEAFF.

The chain employs TRBV6-2 or TRBV6-3 and TRBJ2-1; 11 bases line up with TRBD2. Per the germline V gene, CDR1 is MNHEY and CDR2 is SVGEGT. The trim removed 7 bases at V and 3 bases at J, leaving 11 bases unmatched. CDR3 length: 17 amino acids. CDR3 in amino acids: CASIKGTSGGLYNEQFF. The CDR3 nucleotides read TGTGCCAGCATAAAGGGTACTAGCGGGGGCCTCTACAATGAGCAGTTCTTC.

In this sample, this clonotype turned up a few times. The CDR3 bases are TGTGCCAGCCCTCTGACTAGCGGGGGGGATGAGCAGTTCTTC. Protein sequence: CASPLTSGGDEQFF. The genes are TRBV7-9 and TRBJ2-1; 14 bases are shared with TRBD2. Trimming cost V 8 bases and J 8 bases; bases outside gene matches: 5. Germline V CDR1 and CDR2: SEHNR, FQNEAQ (reference sequence). CDR3 length: 14 residues.

This clonotype appeared once. This sequence joins TRBV6-8 and TRBJ2-7; D may correspond to TRBD1 or TRBD2 (6 bases each). The CDR3 spans 14 residues. Trimming removed 5 bases at V and 3 bases at J, with 14 bases between. Germline lookup yields CDR1 MNHGY and CDR2 SAAAGT. The DNA for the CDR3 is TGTGCCAGCAGTCAGTCGGGGGCGTTCTACGAGCAGTACGTC. Its protein is CASSQSGAFYEQYV.

The sample holds a few counts of this clonotype. V is TRBV12-3 or TRBV12-4 and J is TRBJ2-2; D gene uncertain. The CDR3 length is 12 residues. The V end lost 10 bases, the J end lost 4 bases, and 10 bases lay between the germline ends. CDR3 loop: CATPDSTGELFF. In nucleotides, the CDR3 is TGTGCCACCCCAGATAGCACCGGGGAGCTGTTTTTT.

This clonotype was seen more than once but under ten times. The CDR3 region is CASSEVGNEQFF. The CDR3 DNA sequence: TGTGCCAGCAGTGAAGTCGGCAATGAGCAGTTCTTC. The V and J genes are TRBV6-1 and TRBJ2-1, with D uncertain. The V gene's germline CDR1 is MNHNS and CDR2 SASEGT. Deletions cut 1 base from V and 6 bases from J, with 4 bases between. This CDR3 is 12 amino acids long.

As regards this clonotype: A much larger clone differs by one base, so this may be a read error. This sequence joins TRBV12-3 or TRBV12-4 and TRBJ2-1, with TRBD2 identical over 7 bases. The CDR3 consists of 15 residues. Trimming at V came to 1 base and at J to 8 bases, leaving 8 bases not matched to a gene. The CDR3 sequence: CASSLGGGTTDEQFF. In DNA form, the CDR3 reads TGTGCCAGCAGTTTAGGTGGGGGGACTACTGATGAGCAGTTCTTC.

This clonotype was seen at least ten times. This chain links TRBV7-8 with TRBJ2-2; D remains unclear. V was cut by 5 bases and J by 4 bases, with 14 bases left in between. CDR3 length: 15 residues. The V gene's germline CDR1 is SGHVS and CDR2 FQNEAQ. This CDR3 reads CASSPRTYFTGELFF. The CDR3 DNA is TGTGCCAGCAGCCCCCGGACGTATTTCACCGGGGAGCTGTTTTTT.

This chain links TRBV2 with TRBJ2-7; no clear D. Per the germline V gene, CDR1 is SNHLY and CDR2 is FYNNEI. With 1 base removed from V and 4 bases from J, the gap between germline ends came to 5 bases. The CDR3 is 12 residues long. CDR3 residues: CASSEDLYEQYF. DNA for the CDR3: TGTGCCAGCAGTGAAGACTTATACGAGCAGTACTTC.

The V call is TRBV7-9, the J call TRBJ2-2; 7 positions agree with TRBD1. Germline CDR1 reads SEHNR; CDR2 reads FQNEAQ (reference sequence). The length of the CDR3 is 16 residues. Trimming took 7 bases from V and 1 from J; bases not matched to a gene: 9. CDR3 in DNA: TGTGCCAGCACTTCGACAGGGAACGTGAACACCGGGGAGCTGTTTTTT. It yields the protein CASTSTGNVNTGELFF.

This clonotype has more than one count but fewer than ten. This rearrangement joins TRBV10-3 to TRBJ2-3; TRBD2 matches 13 bases. The CDR3 contains 17 residues. V dropped 6 bases and J dropped 3; count of bases not matched to a gene: 9. Germline values: CDR1 ENHRY, CDR2 SYGVKD. CDR3 in amino acids: CAISVTRLAGGTDTQYF. The CDR3 region has the DNA TGTGCCATCAGCGTGACTCGACTAGCGGGGGGAACAGATACGCAGTATTTT.

This chain joins TRBV6-6 and TRBJ1-5; D is possibly TRBD1 (6 bases). V dropped 0 bases and J dropped 7 bases, with 13 bases sitting between them. The CDR3 totals 15 residues. CDR1 is MNHNY and CDR2 is SVGAGI in the germline V gene (reference sequence). The CDR3 DNA sequence: TGTGCCAGCAGTTACTCGATGGGGGCTGGACAGCCCCAGCATTTT. Translation gives CASSYSMGAGQPQHF.

This clonotype showed up just a few times. V and J are TRBV19 and TRBJ2-3; 7 bases agree with TRBD1. V shed 6 bases and J 2 bases; nucleotides not matched to a gene: 2. Germline V gives CDR1 LNHDA, CDR2 SQIVND (reference sequence). The CDR3 consists of 13 residues. This CDR3 is CASSGQDTDTQYF. The DNA for the CDR3 is TGTGCCAGTAGCGGACAGGACACAGATACGCAGTATTTT.